The clone carrying this T cell receptor (beta chain) was seen repeatedly, ten times or more. A CD8+CD4-CCR7+CD45RA+ phenotype served as the sorting definition for naive CD8 T cells. This sample is part of a study of molecular identifiers for immune sequencing clone quantification. Both previously described methods and listed TCR primers were employed to make bulk TCR libraries. TCRdb fed the PCR reads into MiXCR, producing one record per CDR3 protein. Of 60,000 to 65,000 distinct CDR3 sequences listed, around 20% are singletons. Trimming left V 2 bases short and J 4 bases short, with 6 bases between. Germline CDR1 reads MNHEY; CDR2 reads SVGAGI. The CDR3 length is 13 residues.

Sequenced input: naive CD8+ T cells from blood, with Jurkat cell RNA spiked in. Specified subset: FACS-sorted CD8+CD4-CCR7+CD45RA+ naive T cells. The receptor was derived from a human donor in good health. Some libraries in this study had Jurkat cell RNA spiked in. V gene TRBV6-5 combines with J gene TRBJ1-5; D remains unclear. This chain's CDR3 is CASSYTVNQPQHF. In DNA form, the CDR3 reads TGTGCCAGCAGTTACACGGTAAATCAGCCCCAGCATTTT.